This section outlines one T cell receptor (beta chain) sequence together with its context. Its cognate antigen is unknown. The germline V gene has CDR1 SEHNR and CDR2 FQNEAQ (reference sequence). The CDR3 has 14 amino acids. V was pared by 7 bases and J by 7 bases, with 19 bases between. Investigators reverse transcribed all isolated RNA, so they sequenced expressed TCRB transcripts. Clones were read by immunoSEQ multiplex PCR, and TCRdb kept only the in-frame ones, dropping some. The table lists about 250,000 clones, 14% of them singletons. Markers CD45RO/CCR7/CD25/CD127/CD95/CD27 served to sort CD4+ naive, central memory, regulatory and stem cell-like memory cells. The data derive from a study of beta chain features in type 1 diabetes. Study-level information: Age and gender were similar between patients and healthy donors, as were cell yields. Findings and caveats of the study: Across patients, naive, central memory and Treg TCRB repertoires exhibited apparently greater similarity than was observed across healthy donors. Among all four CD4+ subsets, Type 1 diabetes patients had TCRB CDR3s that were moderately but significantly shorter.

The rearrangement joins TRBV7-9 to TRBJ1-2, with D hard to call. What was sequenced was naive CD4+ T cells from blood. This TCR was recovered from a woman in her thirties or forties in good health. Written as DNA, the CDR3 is TGTGCCAGCACCTCCTTAGCGATGCTTAGTGGCTACACCTTC. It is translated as CASTSLAMLSGYTF.